Listed here are 20 T cell receptor beta chains from one sample, sequenced in a study of blood T cells in healthy people across ages. Together with a sample-barcoded 5' primer, a J-beta primer mix was included in a second PCR lasting roughly 6 to 12 cycles. TCRdb fed the 5' RACE reads into MiXCR, producing one record per CDR3 protein. The table includes roughly 900,000 distinct CDR3 sequences, about 48% detected once. The sample taken for sequencing was blood. These receptors originate from a man aged 25 to 45 in good health.

This clonotype was found many times. This rearrangement joins TRBV4-1 to TRBJ2-7; D gene uncertain. This CDR3 has 14 amino acids. Per germline, CDR1 MGHRA and CDR2 YSYEKL. V shed 4 bases and J shed 3 bases, with 13 bases lying between them. Here the CDR3 DNA reads TGCGCCAGCAGCCCGGAGCGTGGGGTCTACGAGCAGTACTTC. Translation gives CASSPERGVYEQYF.

This clonotype showed up many times. The rearrangement uses TRBV10-3 and TRBJ2-7, with a tentative D call TRBD1 (6 bases). Germline CDR1 ENHRY, CDR2 SYGVKD. The CDR3 length is 13 residues. Trimming took 4 bases from V and 1 from J, leaving 8 bases between them. The CDR3 sequence: CAISGTASYEQYF. CDR3 bases: TGTGCCATCAGTGGGACAGCTTCCTACGAGCAGTACTTC.

The chain recombines TRBV20-1 with TRBJ2-1; 12 bases line up with TRBD2. Per germline, CDR1 DFQATT and CDR2 SNEGSKA (reference sequence). The CDR3 consists of 17 residues. J gave up 3 bases and V 6 bases, and 12 bases lay outside the gene matches. This CDR3 is CSATRTSGGPYYNEQFF. The CDR3 region has the DNA TGCAGTGCGACCCGAACTAGCGGGGGGCCGTACTACAATGAGCAGTTCTTC.

This clonotype has only a few counts. The rearrangement links TRBV4-2 to TRBJ2-3, with 11 bases fitting TRBD2. The CDR3 loop spans 15 amino acids. V gave up 0 bases and J gave up 6 bases; unmatched junction bases: 2. Germline lookup yields CDR1 LGHNA and CDR2 YNFKEQ. The CDR3 bases are TGTGCCAGCAGCCAAGACCGGACTAGCGGGGATACGCAGTATTTT. Translation gives CASSQDRTSGDTQYF.

The rearrangement uses TRBV4-1 and TRBJ2-4; D unclear. This CDR3 has 15 amino acids. V gave up 1 base and J gave up 5 bases, with 12 bases separating them. In germline, CDR1 is MGHRA, CDR2 YSYEKL. The CDR3 nucleotides are TGCGCCAGCAGCCAAGTTAATGCCAGAGAAAACATTCAGTACTTC. Residues: CASSQVNARENIQYF.

This chain connects TRBV24-1 to TRBJ1-1, with 10 bases fitting TRBD1. Germline V gene data show CDR1 as KGHDR and CDR2 as SFDVKD. The CDR3 has 18 residues. V was clipped by 3 bases and J by 4 bases; unmatched bases: 13. In nucleotides, the CDR3 is TGTGCCACCAGTGATCGGGACAGGGGCACCCAATGTGTCACTGAAGCTTTCTTT. Encoded protein: CATSDRDRGTQCVTEAFF.

The rearrangement uses TRBV28 and TRBJ2-3; 14 bases map to TRBD2. V shed 1 base and J 6 bases; nucleotides not matched to a gene: 6. CDR3 length: 17 residues. CDR1 and CDR2 from the germline V gene are MDHEN and SYDVKM. CDR3 residues: CASSLSGTSGGRDTQYF. The CDR3 DNA reads as TGTGCCAGCAGTTTATCCGGGACTAGCGGGGGCCGGGATACGCAGTATTTT.

This chain uses TRBV4-2 with TRBJ2-1, with D possibly matching TRBD1 (6 bases). Germline V CDR1 and CDR2: LGHNA, YNFKEQ. Trimming removed 0 bases at V and 2 bases at J, with 11 bases between. The CDR3 is 16 amino acids. In DNA, the CDR3 is TGTGCCAGCAGCCAAGACCAGGACAGAGCCTACAATGAGCAGTTCTTC. It translates to CASSQDQDRAYNEQFF.

The chain joins TRBV7-8 to TRBJ2-7, with 8 positions matching TRBD2. The CDR3 length is 16 residues. V lost 5 bases to trimming and J lost 0 bases; unmatched junction nucleotides: 9. Germline assignment: CDR1 SGHVS and CDR2 FQNEAQ. CDR3 coding DNA: TGTGCCAGCAGCCTCGGGGGGGCACCCAGCTCCTACGAGCAGTACTTC. This sequence encodes CASSLGGAPSSYEQYF.

This clonotype was counted a few times. The V call is TRBV25-1, the J call TRBJ2-5; no reliable D call. The CDR3 loop spans 14 amino acids. In germline, CDR1 is MGHDK, CDR2 SYGVNS. V lost 3 bases and J 5 bases, leaving 13 bases between the germline ends. CDR3 sequence (DNA): TGTGCCAGCAGTGATACCGGGCCGGGTGAGACCCAGTACTTC. Translation gives CASSDTGPGETQYF.

This chain connects TRBV11-2 to TRBJ1-2; D not certain. The V gene's germline CDR1 is SGHAT and CDR2 FQNNGV. With 0 bases removed from V and 8 bases from J, the gap between germline ends came to 16 bases. There are 15 residues in the CDR3. The CDR3: CASSLETRPVGGYTF. The CDR3 DNA reads TGTGCCAGCAGCTTAGAAACGAGACCCGTAGGGGGCTACACCTTC.

This rearrangement joins TRBV10-3 to TRBJ2-7; possibly TRBD1 for D (5 bases). V lost 8 bases and J lost 0, with 14 bases in between. Germline CDR1 reads ENHRY; CDR2 reads SYGVKD. This CDR3 comprises 14 residues. For the CDR3, the DNA is TGTGCCATCTCAAGAACAGGTGGCTCCTACGAGCAGTACTTC. This gives the protein CAISRTGGSYEQYF.

This clonotype has a handful of counts. The chain recombines TRBV5-6 with TRBJ2-7, with D tentatively TRBD1 (5 bases). The germline V gene has CDR1 SGHDT and CDR2 YYEEEE. Trimming shortened V by 6 bases and J by 2 bases, and 15 bases separated the two germline ends. CDR3 length equals 14 residues. The CDR3 region is CASTPGPGPYEQYF. The CDR3 region has the DNA TGTGCCAGCACCCCTGGCCCAGGGCCCTACGAGCAGTACTTC.

The chain employs TRBV12-3 or TRBV12-4 and TRBJ2-3, with 8 bases identical to TRBD1. J was trimmed by 10 bases and V by 6 bases; bases with no gene match: 6. This CDR3 is 12 amino acids long. CDR3 region: CASSHRQGPQYF. CDR3 coding DNA: TGTGCCAGCAGCCACCGACAGGGGCCGCAGTATTTT.

This clonotype was counted many times. The rearrangement uses TRBV6-2 or TRBV6-3 and TRBJ2-3; D remains ambiguous. This CDR3 is 15 amino acids long. The germline V gene has CDR1 MNHEY and CDR2 SVGEGT. Trimming left V 2 bases short and J 1 base short, with 10 bases between. The CDR3 DNA reads TGTGCCAGCAGTTACCACCCTGAAGGCACAGATACGCAGTATTTT. It encodes CASSYHPEGTDTQYF.

This chain joins TRBV9 and TRBJ1-1; D gene unclear. Trimming cost V 0 bases and J 2 bases, with 8 bases left between them. This CDR3 region has 14 residues. Germline CDR1 SGDLS, CDR2 YYNGEE. The CDR3 region has the DNA TGTGCCAGCAGCGTAGCCACCCATAACACTGAAGCTTTCTTT. This translates into CASSVATHNTEAFF.

The V and J genes are TRBV28 and TRBJ2-7; possibly TRBD1 for D (5 bases). The CDR3 spans 16 residues. The ends were cut back, 4 bases at V and 1 base at J, with 17 bases in the middle. Germline CDR1 is MDHEN and CDR2 is SYDVKM. The CDR3 DNA is TGTGCCAGCAGTTCCATTGGGGCAACGATTTCCTACGAGCAGTACTTC. This codes for CASSSIGATISYEQYF.

The chain's CDR3 is CANEYGRTSGNTIYF. The CDR3 region has the DNA TGTGCCAACGAGTATGGACGGACCTCTGGAAACACCATATATTTT. The genes are TRBV6-1 and TRBJ1-3; no clear D gene. V was pared by 10 bases and J by 0 bases, with 16 bases between. The CDR3 is 15 amino acids. In germline, CDR1 is MNHNS, CDR2 SASEGT.

This clonotype was seen at least ten times. V usage is TRBV18 and J usage is TRBJ1-1; D unresolved. Germline values: CDR1 KGHSH, CDR2 LQKENI. CDR3 length: 12 amino acids. The V end lost 1 base, the J end lost 4 bases, and 4 bases lay between the germline ends. CDR3 residues: CASSPQVTEAFF. For the CDR3, the DNA is TGTGCCAGCTCACCACAAGTCACTGAAGCTTTCTTT. The complete variable domain, with remaining parts taken from reference TRBV18 and TRBJ1-1, reads NAGVMQNPRHLVRRRGQEARLRCSPMKGHSHVYWYRQLPEEGLKFMVYLQKENIIDESGMPKERFSAEFPKEGPSILRIQQVVRGDSAAYFCASSPQVTEAFFGQGTRLTVV.

Notes on this clonotype: At one boundary the junction diverges from the germline segment, which might be a read error. The chain couples TRBV27 to TRBJ1-1, with D unclear. Germline CDR1 and CDR2: MNHEY and SMNVEV (reference sequence). The CDR3 length is 12 residues. Here the CDR3 reads CPSNSVGTEAFF. CDR3 in DNA: TGTCCCAGCAATTCGGTGGGCACTGAAGCTTTCTTT.